Below are 9 T cell receptor beta chains sequenced from a single sample in a study of control samples from healthy donors and cancer patients. The protocol was immunoSEQ multiplex PCR, while the TCRdb copy is restricted to in-frame clones and leaves out a portion. The sample has about 120,000 clones; roughly 93% are singletons. The sample was blood. These receptors were taken from a man aged 30-40 years in good health.

The chain links TRBV7-3 to TRBJ2-1; perhaps TRBD2 as D (6 bases). Trimming shortened V by 5 bases and J by 5 bases, and 22 bases separated the two germline ends. Germline assignment: CDR1 SGHTA and CDR2 FQGTGA. This CDR3 comprises 17 residues. The CDR3 DNA is TGTGCCAGCAGCCCCTCGCCCAGACTAGTTGGTGACAATGAGCAGTTCTTC. Its translation: CASSPSPRLVGDNEQFF.

This rearrangement joins TRBV25-1 to TRBJ2-7; D gene unclear. The CDR3 extends over 16 amino acids. Germline values: CDR1 MGHDK, CDR2 SYGVNS. Trimming shortened V by 4 bases and J by 6 bases, and 22 bases separated the two germline ends. Written as DNA, the CDR3 is TGTGCCAGCAGTGCGTGGGCCCAGCACCCCAGACTCGAGCAGTACGTC. It translates to CASSAWAQHPRLEQYV.

The gene calls are TRBV9 and TRBJ2-7; TRBD2 aligns across 9 bases. Germline V gives CDR1 SGDLS, CDR2 YYNGEE. The CDR3 runs 16 residues. J gave up 5 bases and V 4 bases, and 13 bases lay outside the gene matches. The CDR3 DNA is TGTGCCAGCAGCCCCCATCCGGGACTAGCAATCCACGAGCAGTACTTC. Translating gives CASSPHPGLAIHEQYF.

The V and J genes are TRBV6-6 and TRBJ1-1, with D unclear. The V gene's germline CDR1 is MNHNY and CDR2 SVGAGI (reference sequence). The length of the CDR3 is 14 residues. V was shortened by 0 bases and J by 1 base, with 6 bases between the two germline ends. The CDR3 is CASSYSWGNTEAFF. CDR3 DNA sequence: TGTGCCAGCAGTTACTCCTGGGGGAACACTGAAGCTTTCTTT.

The J gene is TRBJ2-2, the V gene TRBV5-1, with D possibly being TRBD1 or TRBD2 (6 bases each). Germline V gene sequence: CDR1 SGHRS, CDR2 YFSETQ. The V end lost 0 bases, the J end lost 4 bases, and 10 bases lay between the germline ends. CDR3 length: 15 amino acids. This chain's CDR3 is CASSLAGASTGELFF. The CDR3 DNA is TGCGCCAGCAGCTTGGCGGGGGCGAGCACCGGGGAGCTGTTTTTT.

The table lists this clone with a few counts. The V gene is TRBV19, the J gene TRBJ1-1; no clear D gene. V gave up 5 bases and J gave up 3 bases, with 10 bases separating them. This CDR3 contains 13 residues. Per germline, CDR1 LNHDA and CDR2 SQIVND (reference sequence). The CDR3 DNA reads as TGTGCCAGTAGTTCTGCCGCTGACACTGAAGCTTTCTTT. Amino acids: CASSSAADTEAFF.

This chain joins TRBV7-3 and TRBJ2-3; perhaps TRBD2 as D (7 bases). Trimming removed 5 bases from V and 6 bases from J, with 12 bases in between. CDR1 is SGHTA, CDR2 FQGTGA, per germline. The CDR3 has 13 amino acids. CDR3 amino acids: CASSPGGQDTQYF. The CDR3 DNA is TGTGCCAGCAGCCCCGGGGGGCAGGATACGCAGTATTTT.

The chain uses TRBV9 and TRBJ1-2, with D possibly TRBD1 on 5 matching bases. CDR1 is SGDLS, CDR2 YYNGEE, per germline. V lost 6 bases and J 4 bases, leaving 19 bases between the germline ends. This CDR3 comprises 15 residues. CDR3 nucleotides: TGTGCCAGCAACGAAATGGCAGGGTTGGGCTATGGCTACACCTTC. Translation: CASNEMAGLGYGYTF.

J is TRBJ1-2 and V is TRBV7-9; 8 nucleotides agree with TRBD1. Looked up from germline, CDR1 is SEHNR and CDR2 is FQNEAQ (reference sequence). CDR3 length: 16 amino acids. V shed 5 bases and J 2 bases; nucleotides not matched to a gene: 10. The CDR3 DNA follows: TGTGCCAGCAGCCCTTTTGACAGGGGCCTAAACTATGGCTACACCTTC. It translates to CASSPFDRGLNYGYTF.